The 31 T cell receptor beta chains listed next were all sequenced from one sample in a study of T-cell reconstitution after alpha-beta-depleted transplantation in children. Unique molecular identifiers were used in preparing the TCRbeta library. TCRdb re-derived calls from the PCR reads in MiXCR, one entry per CDR3 protein. The data contain around 110,000 distinct CDR3 sequences, around a tenth of them singletons. The sample was PBMCs, taken before TCRalphabeta/CD19-depleted stem cell transplant. The receptor set was obtained from a boy aged 2 to 10 with acute lymphoblastic leukemia, due to receive a stem cell transplant.

Ten or more counts support this clonotype. The rearrangement joins TRBV6-5 to TRBJ1-4; no definite D call. The CDR3 has 13 residues. Trimming left V 4 bases short and J 7 bases short, with 10 bases between. Germline V gene lookup returns CDR1 MNHEY and CDR2 SVGAGI. CDR3 sequence reads: CASSSDLGEKLFF. The CDR3 DNA reads TGTGCCAGCAGTTCGGACCTTGGTGAAAAACTGTTTTTT.

There are a few counts of this clonotype. This chain joins TRBV11-2 and TRBJ2-1; D is undetermined. This CDR3 has 17 residues. Trimming took 1 base from V and 6 from J, leaving 19 bases between them. Germline CDR1 SGHAT, CDR2 FQNNGV. CDR3 loop: CASSLVEPIWAGNEQFF. The CDR3, as DNA: TGTGCCAGCAGCTTAGTAGAGCCGATTTGGGCAGGCAATGAGCAGTTCTTC.

This clonotype showed up just a few times. The V call is TRBV6-5, the J call TRBJ1-2; the D is unclear. Per germline, CDR1 MNHEY and CDR2 SVGAGI. Trimming removed 4 bases from V and 8 bases from J, with 32 bases in between. The CDR3 length is 19 residues. CDR3 amino acids: CASSSLPEPGVRPLGGYTF. The CDR3 nucleotides are TGTGCCAGCAGTTCACTACCGGAGCCAGGTGTTAGACCCTTGGGGGGCTACACCTTC.

In this sample, this clonotype turned up many times. This rearrangement joins TRBV5-1 to TRBJ2-2; D is ambiguous. Trimming took off 5 bases at V and 5 bases at J, with 13 bases between the two ends. There are 14 residues in the CDR3. Germline V gene lookup returns CDR1 SGHRS and CDR2 YFSETQ. CDR3 residues: CASSLNRLTGELFF. CDR3 sequence (DNA): TGCGCCAGCAGTCTAAACAGATTGACCGGGGAGCTGTTTTTT.

This clonotype has just one count. Possible read error: a much larger clone is one base away. This chain joins TRBV5-5 and TRBJ2-3; maybe TRBD2 (5 bases). Germline loops: CDR1 SGHKS, CDR2 YYEKEE (reference sequence). The CDR3 is 13 residues long. Trimming removed 1 base at V and 5 bases at J, with 8 bases between. As DNA, the CDR3 is TGTGCCAGCAGCTTGCTCGGGATAGATACGCAGTATTTT. Translating gives CASSLLGIDTQYF.

This clonotype was observed a handful of times. The rearrangement joins TRBV18 to TRBJ2-1, with D unresolved. The V end was cut by 3 bases, the J end by 3 bases, with 6 bases between. The germline V gene encodes CDR1 KGHSH and CDR2 LQKENI. This CDR3 comprises 13 residues. For the CDR3, the DNA is TGTGCCAGCTCACCCGTGAACTACAATGAGCAGTTCTTC. Translated: CASSPVNYNEQFF.

In this sample, this clonotype turned up many times. The J gene is TRBJ2-5, the V gene TRBV20-1, with 7 positions matching TRBD1. The V gene end was trimmed by 7 bases and the J gene end by 5 bases; junction bases not matched to a gene: 16. Germline-derived CDR1 and CDR2 are DFQATT and SNEGSKA (reference sequence). The CDR3 is 15 amino acids. The chain's CDR3 is CSVGYDSGTVETQYF. The CDR3 DNA follows: TGCAGTGTCGGCTACGATTCCGGGACAGTGGAGACCCAGTACTTC.

This clonotype was counted only a few times. This sequence joins TRBV3-1 and TRBJ2-1; 10 bases are a match to TRBD1. CDR1 LGHDT and CDR2 YNNKEL come from the germline V gene (reference sequence). The trim removed 1 base at V and 9 bases at J, leaving 9 bases unmatched. This CDR3 is built from 16 residues. The CDR3 DNA reads as TGTGCCAGCAGCCAAGGATGGGACAGGGGTTCTGGTGAGCAGTTCTTC. As protein: CASSQGWDRGSGEQFF.

The genes are TRBV7-2 and TRBJ1-6; D gene unclear. Germline V gene data show CDR1 as SGHTA and CDR2 as FQGNSA. This CDR3 spans 16 amino acids. Trimming took 5 bases from V and 2 from J, leaving 13 bases between them. In DNA, the CDR3 is TGTGCCAGCAGCGACCGGGCCCTACCCTATAATTCACCCCTCCACTTT. This encodes CASSDRALPYNSPLHF.

The sample holds a few counts of this clonotype. The chain is built from TRBV5-1 and TRBJ2-1, with D hard to call. Between the trimmed V and J ends, which lost 0 bases and 7 bases, there was a span of 14 bases. Germline CDR1 and CDR2: SGHRS and YFSETQ. The CDR3 runs 15 residues. The CDR3 loop is CASSLGSLPRNEQFF. As DNA, the CDR3 is TGCGCCAGCAGCTTGGGGAGTCTCCCTAGGAATGAGCAGTTCTTC.

The gene calls are TRBV7-6 and TRBJ2-1; 7 bases match TRBD2. The CDR3 sequence is 17 residues long. J lost 3 bases, V lost 1 base, and 9 bases had no gene match. Looked up from germline, CDR1 is SGHVS and CDR2 is FNYEAQ. In DNA, the CDR3 is TGTGCCAGCAGCTTAGGATCGGCGGGAGCCGGCTACAATGAGCAGTTCTTC. Its translation: CASSLGSAGAGYNEQFF.

The chain combines TRBV7-2 with TRBJ2-3, with 7 bases fitting TRBD2. The CDR3 runs 14 residues. Trimming cost V 4 bases and J 3 bases; bases outside gene matches: 4. Germline V lookup: CDR1 SGHTA, CDR2 FQGNSA. The CDR3 DNA follows: TGTGCCAGCAGCTCTCGAGCGGGGACAGATACGCAGTATTTT. Its protein is CASSSRAGTDTQYF.

The chain employs TRBV5-1 and TRBJ2-1; D unclear. The CDR3 extends over 15 amino acids. Trimming cost V 4 bases and J 2 bases, with 13 bases left between them. In germline, CDR1 is SGHRS, CDR2 YFSETQ. CDR3 sequence: CASSRAASTYNEQFF. The DNA of the CDR3 is TGCGCCAGCAGCCGTGCGGCATCGACCTACAATGAGCAGTTCTTC.

There are a few counts of this clonotype. The chain employs TRBV29-1 and TRBJ1-1, with TRBD1 identical over 9 bases. The CDR3 covers 13 residues. V lost 7 bases to trimming and J lost 5 bases; unmatched junction nucleotides: 8. Germline loops: CDR1 SQVTM, CDR2 ANQGSEA. The CDR3 loop is CSAKRTGETEAFF. CDR3 bases: TGCAGCGCAAAAAGGACAGGGGAGACTGAAGCTTTCTTT.

This clonotype was counted ten times or more. The V gene is TRBV6-1, the J gene TRBJ2-5; the D gene is possibly TRBD1 (5 bases). Per germline, CDR1 MNHNS and CDR2 SASEGT. The length of the CDR3 is 14 residues. Trimming shortened V by 5 bases and J by 4 bases, and 14 bases separated the two germline ends. CDR3 sequence reads: CASSTQGSRETQYF. The CDR3 bases are TGTGCCAGCAGTACGCAGGGTTCGAGAGAGACCCAGTACTTC.

This clonotype was recorded at least ten times. The rearrangement joins TRBV27 to TRBJ2-7; no clear D. The germline V gene encodes CDR1 MNHEY and CDR2 SMNVEV (reference sequence). Trimming took 2 bases from V and 0 from J, leaving 5 bases between them. The CDR3 is made up of 13 amino acids. The CDR3, as DNA: TGTGCCAGCAGTTTAATACCCTCCTACGAGCAGTACTTC. The encoded protein is CASSLIPSYEQYF.

V and J are TRBV12-3 or TRBV12-4 and TRBJ1-2, with 8 positions matching TRBD1. The CDR3 is made up of 14 amino acids. The V and J ends lost 6 bases and 4 bases, in that order; junction bases with no gene match: 7. This CDR3 reads CASRDGTGSYGYTF. The DNA of the CDR3 is TGTGCCAGCAGAGACGGGACAGGTTCCTATGGCTACACCTTC.

This clonotype occurred many times. This chain links TRBV5-6 with TRBJ1-2; TRBD1 is a possible D gene (6 bases). V gave up 4 bases and J gave up 7 bases, with 11 bases separating them. The length of the CDR3 is 12 residues. Germline assignment: CDR1 SGHDT and CDR2 YYEEEE. The CDR3 spells CASSLPTGGYTF. The CDR3 DNA reads TGTGCCAGCAGCCTCCCGACAGGTGGCTACACCTTC.

The chain uses TRBV10-3 and TRBJ2-7; D may be TRBD2 (6 bases). This CDR3 contains 14 residues. The germline CDR1 and CDR2 sequences are ENHRY and SYGVKD. V was shortened by 5 bases and J by 3 bases, with 14 bases between the two germline ends. Here the CDR3 DNA reads TGTGCCATCAGTAGCCGGGACTCTATCTACGAGCAGTACTTC. This sequence encodes CAISSRDSIYEQYF.

Only a few counts were recorded for this clonotype. The chain carries TRBV9 and TRBJ1-1; D perhaps matches TRBD1 (5 bases). Germline assignment: CDR1 SGDLS and CDR2 YYNGEE. V lost 2 bases and J 3 bases, leaving 11 bases between the germline ends. The CDR3 is made up of 14 amino acids. The CDR3 loop is CASSVSPRDTEAFF. The CDR3 DNA reads as TGTGCCAGCAGCGTGAGCCCCAGGGACACTGAAGCTTTCTTT.

The genes are TRBV7-8 and TRBJ2-3; 13 bases agree with TRBD2. J gave up 4 bases and V 4 bases, and 5 bases lay outside the gene matches. The CDR3 is 16 amino acids. Germline V gives CDR1 SGHVS, CDR2 FQNEAQ. The CDR3 here is CASSYGTSGTADTQYF. Here the CDR3 DNA reads TGTGCCAGCAGCTACGGGACTAGCGGGACCGCAGATACGCAGTATTTT.

The rearrangement links TRBV3-1 to TRBJ2-3, with 14 bases that match TRBD2. The CDR3 has 19 residues. From germline, CDR1 is LGHDT and CDR2 YNNKEL (reference sequence). With V trimmed by 1 base and J by 2 bases, 8 bases remained unmatched. CDR3 bases: TGTGCCAGCAGCCAAGGTCTTGGACTAGCGGGAGGATACACAGATACGCAGTATTTT. Residues: CASSQGLGLAGGYTDTQYF.

There are many counts of this clonotype. V is TRBV5-1 and J is TRBJ1-1; D is perhaps TRBD1 (5 bases). Germline V gives CDR1 SGHRS, CDR2 YFSETQ. Trimming took 4 bases from V and 0 from J, leaving 16 bases between them. This CDR3 contains 16 residues. The CDR3 coding sequence is TGCGCCAGCAGCCCCGTCTTGGGACCGATGAACACTGAAGCTTTCTTT. It translates to CASSPVLGPMNTEAFF. The full variable domain, with the rest looked up from reference TRBV5-1 and TRBJ1-1, is KAGVTQTPRYLIKTRGQQVTLSCSPISGHRSVSWYQQTPGQGLQFLFEYFSETQRNKGNFPGRFSGRQFSNSRSEMNVSTLELGDSALYLCASSPVLGPMNTEAFFGQGTRLTVV.

The chain combines TRBV20-1 with TRBJ1-5; possible D gene TRBD1, 5 bases. The CDR3 consists of 13 residues. Trimming shortened V by 6 bases and J by 7 bases, and 16 bases separated the two germline ends. Per germline, CDR1 DFQATT and CDR2 SNEGSKA (reference sequence). CDR3 DNA sequence: TGCAGTGCGAAAGGGGATTCGGGGCAGCCCCAGCATTTT. It is translated as CSAKGDSGQPQHF.

The chain combines TRBV19 with TRBJ1-1; no definite D call. Germline V gene lookup returns CDR1 LNHDA and CDR2 SQIVND (reference sequence). This CDR3 is 11 amino acids long. Trimming cost V 7 bases and J 2 bases, with 5 bases left between them. The CDR3 sequence: CASTANTEAFF. CDR3 DNA sequence: TGTGCCAGTACGGCAAACACTGAAGCTTTCTTT.

The CDR3 sequence: CSVEGTPNYGYTF. CDR3 coding DNA: TGCAGCGTTGAAGGGACACCTAACTATGGCTACACCTTC. V gene TRBV29-1 combines with J gene TRBJ1-2; a weak D match, TRBD1 (5 bases). From germline, CDR1 is SQVTM and CDR2 ANQGSEA. There are 13 residues in the CDR3. V dropped 1 base and J dropped 0 bases, with 6 bases sitting between them. Full variable domain (remainder filled in from reference TRBV29-1 and TRBJ1-2): SAVISQKPSRDICQRGTSLTIQCQVDSQVTMMFWYRQQPGQSLTLIATANQGSEATYESGFVIDKFPISRPNLTFSTLTVSNMSPEDSSIYLCSVEGTPNYGYTFGSGTRLTVV.

This clonotype showed up many times. The V and J genes are TRBV5-1 and TRBJ2-3; no definite D call. This CDR3 has 13 residues. The ends were cut back, 1 base at V and 5 bases at J, with 8 bases in the middle. CDR1 is SGHRS and CDR2 is YFSETQ in the germline V gene. The CDR3 loop reads CASSLKAGDTQYF. The CDR3 nucleotides are TGCGCCAGCAGCTTGAAGGCCGGAGATACGCAGTATTTT.

The chain uses TRBV5-1 and TRBJ1-4; D not certain. From germline, CDR1 is SGHRS and CDR2 YFSETQ. Trimming shortened V by 0 bases and J by 7 bases, and 4 bases separated the two germline ends. The CDR3 totals 12 residues. The CDR3 DNA sequence: TGCGCCAGCAGCTTGGTCGGTGAAAAACTGTTTTTT. This gives the protein CASSLVGEKLFF. The full variable domain, completed using reference TRBV5-1 and TRBJ1-4, is KAGVTQTPRYLIKTRGQQVTLSCSPISGHRSVSWYQQTPGQGLQFLFEYFSETQRNKGNFPGRFSGRQFSNSRSEMNVSTLELGDSALYLCASSLVGEKLFFGSGTQLSVL.

This clonotype was seen many times. The chain recombines TRBV20-1 with TRBJ2-1, with 8 bases that match TRBD1. V lost 1 base, J lost 3 bases, and 8 bases stayed unmatched. The CDR3 is 16 amino acids. Germline CDR1 reads DFQATT; CDR2 reads SNEGSKA (reference sequence). CDR3 sequence: CSARGREQGGYNEQFF. In DNA form, the CDR3 reads TGCAGTGCTAGAGGAAGGGAACAGGGGGGCTACAATGAGCAGTTCTTC.

This clonotype was seen more than once but under ten times. The genes are TRBV28 and TRBJ2-1; 8 bases fit TRBD2. With 5 bases clipped from V and 15 bases from J, the junction kept 15 bases outside the gene matches. Germline V gene data show CDR1 as MDHEN and CDR2 as SYDVKM. CDR3 length equals 14 residues. CDR3 sequence (DNA): TGTGCCAGCAGTCCACCGGGACTAGTAATCCCGGGGTTCTTC. It specifies CASSPPGLVIPGFF.

The rearrangement joins TRBV5-1 to TRBJ1-4, with 7 bases fitting TRBD1. Germline V gives CDR1 SGHRS, CDR2 YFSETQ. With V trimmed by 1 base and J by 3 bases, 0 bases remained unmatched. The CDR3 extends over 14 amino acids. CDR3 sequence reads: CASSLTGANEKLFF. Here the CDR3 DNA reads TGCGCCAGCAGCTTGACAGGGGCTAATGAAAAACTGTTTTTT. The variable domain in full, completed from reference TRBV5-1 and TRBJ1-4, reads KAGVTQTPRYLIKTRGQQVTLSCSPISGHRSVSWYQQTPGQGLQFLFEYFSETQRNKGNFPGRFSGRQFSNSRSEMNVSTLELGDSALYLCASSLTGANEKLFFGSGTQLSVL.